A selection of T cell receptor beta chains follows, all from one sample in a study of CD8+CD57+ T cells in acquired aplastic anemia. From the reads, TCRdb called clonotypes with MiXCR, one entry per CDR3 protein. Here the sample spans 150,000 to 200,000 distinct CDR3 sequences, more than 45% being singletons. The source material was sorted CD4+, CD8+, or CD8+CD57+ T cells (not recorded which) from PBMCs. The receptors shown here come from a human donor with aplastic anemia. Both conserved end residues are part of each CDR3. The order of the fields is J gene, D gene, clone size, CDR3 length, V gene, CDR3 protein, CDR3 DNA. The D gene is left open where the match is weak. A row's size may be missing; if present it is once, few, many or a size class.

j_call: TRBJ2-1
d_call: -
clone_size: many
cdr3_length: 14
v_call: TRBV20-1
cdr3_aa: CSAKVPGSTGEQFF
cdr3_nt: TGCAGTGCTAAGGTCCCGGGATCCACCGGGGAGCAGTTCTTC

j_call: TRBJ2-7
d_call: -
clone_size: many
cdr3_length: 12
v_call: TRBV7-9
cdr3_aa: CASSLESYEQYF
cdr3_nt: TGTGCCAGCAGCTTAGAGTCGTACGAGCAGTACTTC

j_call: TRBJ1-2
d_call: -
clone_size: many
cdr3_length: 17
v_call: TRBV9
cdr3_aa: CASSVGTGRGLDYGYTF
cdr3_nt: TGTGCCAGCAGCGTAGGGACTGGGCGGGGGTTGGACTATGGCTACACCTTC

j_call: TRBJ2-5
d_call: -
clone_size: -
cdr3_length: 13
v_call: TRBV7-9
cdr3_aa: CASSTSGEETQYF
cdr3_nt: TGTGCCAGCAGCACATCGGGAGAAGAGACCCAGTACTTC

j_call: TRBJ2-7
d_call: -
clone_size: -
cdr3_length: 14
v_call: TRBV10-3
cdr3_aa: CASSPGTRPYEQYF
cdr3_nt: TGTGCCAGCAGCCCCGGGACACGTCCCTACGAGCAGTACTTC

j_call: TRBJ2-1
d_call: -
clone_size: -
cdr3_length: 12
v_call: TRBV5-1
cdr3_aa: CASSFPTYERFF
cdr3_nt: TGCGCCAGCAGCTTTCCCACTTATGAGCGGTTCTTC

j_call: TRBJ2-5
d_call: -
clone_size: -
cdr3_length: 16
v_call: TRBV24-1
cdr3_aa: CATSDWGTVGRETQYF
cdr3_nt: TGTGCCACCAGTGATTGGGGGACCGTAGGGCGAGAGACCCAGTACTTC

j_call: TRBJ1-5
d_call: -
clone_size: -
cdr3_length: 16
v_call: TRBV10-3
cdr3_aa: CAISESGGASNQPQHF
cdr3_nt: TGTGCCATCAGTGAGTCTGGGGGCGCGAGCAATCAGCCCCAGCATTTT

j_call: TRBJ1-5
d_call: -
clone_size: -
cdr3_length: 14
v_call: TRBV24-1
cdr3_aa: CATSETGLSQPQHF
cdr3_nt: TGTGCCACCAGTGAAACAGGGTTGAGTCAGCCCCAGCATTTT

j_call: TRBJ2-2
d_call: -
clone_size: -
cdr3_length: 14
v_call: TRBV7-8
cdr3_aa: CASSILGADGELFF
cdr3_nt: -

j_call: TRBJ2-7
d_call: TRBD1
clone_size: many
cdr3_length: 15
v_call: TRBV20-1
cdr3_aa: CSASNMGQGSYEQYF
cdr3_nt: TGCAGTGCCTCAAACATGGGACAGGGCTCCTACGAGCAGTACTTC

j_call: TRBJ1-1
d_call: TRBD1
clone_size: many
cdr3_length: 14
v_call: TRBV5-4
cdr3_aa: CASSQGQFNTEAFF
cdr3_nt: TGTGCCAGCAGCCAGGGACAGTTCAACACTGAAGCTTTCTTT

j_call: TRBJ2-1
d_call: -
clone_size: many
cdr3_length: 16
v_call: TRBV5-1
cdr3_aa: CASSLASGGGINEQFF
cdr3_nt: TGCGCCAGCAGCTTGGCCAGTGGCGGAGGCATCAATGAGCAGTTCTTC

j_call: TRBJ2-7
d_call: TRBD1
clone_size: -
cdr3_length: 16
v_call: TRBV6-1
cdr3_aa: CATKEDLGTEPHEQYF
cdr3_nt: TGTGCCACCAAAGAAGACCTCGGGACAGAACCCCACGAGCAGTACTTC

j_call: TRBJ2-3
d_call: -
clone_size: few
cdr3_length: 14
v_call: TRBV4-3
cdr3_aa: CASSQDGAGDTQYF
cdr3_nt: TGCGCCAGCAGCCAAGACGGGGCTGGGGATACGCAGTATTTT

j_call: TRBJ2-3
d_call: -
clone_size: once
cdr3_length: 13
v_call: TRBV7-2
cdr3_aa: CASSRGGADTQYF
cdr3_nt: TGTGCCAGCAGCCGCGGCGGTGCAGATACGCAGTATTTT

j_call: TRBJ2-3
d_call: TRBD1
clone_size: -
cdr3_length: 13
v_call: TRBV19
cdr3_aa: CASRNRGTDTQYF
cdr3_nt: TGTGCCAGTAGGAACAGGGGGACAGATACGCAGTATTTT

j_call: TRBJ2-7
d_call: TRBD2
clone_size: many
cdr3_length: 15
v_call: TRBV12-5
cdr3_aa: CASARGTSGVYEQYF
cdr3_nt: TGTGCTAGTGCTAGGGGGACTAGCGGGGTCTACGAGCAGTACTTC

j_call: TRBJ2-1
d_call: -
clone_size: once
cdr3_length: 17
v_call: TRBV3-1
cdr3_aa: CASSQDLGTLLETKQFF
cdr3_nt: TGTGCCAGCAGCCAAGATTTAGGGACACTGCTCGAAACGAAGCAGTTCTTC

j_call: TRBJ1-5
d_call: -
clone_size: once
cdr3_length: 15
v_call: TRBV7-9
cdr3_aa: CASSSTGSGNQPQHF
cdr3_nt: TGTGCCAGCAGCTCCACGGGATCTGGCAATCAGCCCCAGCATTTT

j_call: TRBJ2-1
d_call: -
clone_size: many
cdr3_length: 15
v_call: TRBV7-2
cdr3_aa: CASSAMGNPYNEQFF
cdr3_nt: TGTGCCAGCAGCGCGATGGGGAACCCTTACAATGAGCAGTTCTTC

j_call: TRBJ1-4
d_call: -
clone_size: -
cdr3_length: 15
v_call: TRBV25-1
cdr3_aa: CASSESTGPHEKLFF
cdr3_nt: TGTGCCAGCAGTGAGTCCACGGGACCTCATGAAAAACTGTTTTTT

j_call: TRBJ1-1
d_call: -
clone_size: -
cdr3_length: 13
v_call: TRBV27
cdr3_aa: CASSSGDNTEAFF
cdr3_nt: TGTGCCAGCAGTTCTGGGGATAACACTGAAGCTTTCTTT

j_call: TRBJ2-3
d_call: -
clone_size: once
cdr3_length: 15
v_call: TRBV11-2
cdr3_aa: CASSLDGHSTDTQYF
cdr3_nt: TGTGCCAGCAGCTTAGACGGACATAGCACAGATACGCAGTATTTT

j_call: TRBJ2-7
d_call: TRBD2
clone_size: -
cdr3_length: 15
v_call: TRBV19
cdr3_aa: CASTNGASGNYEQYF
cdr3_nt: TGTGCCAGTACCAATGGGGCTAGCGGGAACTACGAGCAGTACTTC

j_call: TRBJ1-2
d_call: TRBD1
clone_size: many
cdr3_length: 17
v_call: TRBV7-2
cdr3_aa: CASSPNRGTAKSYGYTF
cdr3_nt: TGTGCCAGCAGCCCTAACAGGGGGACAGCAAAGTCCTATGGCTACACCTTC

j_call: TRBJ1-1
d_call: -
clone_size: few
cdr3_length: 15
v_call: TRBV30
cdr3_aa: CAWSVKTRDLTEAFF
cdr3_nt: TGTGCCTGGAGTGTAAAAACCAGGGATCTAACTGAAGCTTTCTTT

j_call: TRBJ1-2
d_call: TRBD1
clone_size: many
cdr3_length: 13
v_call: TRBV12-3/TRBV12-4
cdr3_aa: CASRETGGFGYTF
cdr3_nt: TGTGCCAGCAGAGAGACAGGGGGCTTTGGCTACACCTTC

j_call: TRBJ2-7
d_call: -
clone_size: many
cdr3_length: 15
v_call: TRBV19
cdr3_aa: CASSTQTGWASEQYF
cdr3_nt: TGTGCCAGTAGTACTCAGACAGGTTGGGCTTCCGAGCAGTACTTC

j_call: TRBJ1-4
d_call: TRBD1
clone_size: many
cdr3_length: 16
v_call: TRBV4-2
cdr3_aa: CASSQESGTGEEKLFF
cdr3_nt: TGTGCCAGCAGCCAGGAATCCGGGACAGGGGAAGAAAAACTGTTTTTT

j_call: TRBJ2-5
d_call: -
clone_size: -
cdr3_length: 11
v_call: TRBV7-2
cdr3_aa: CASKEQETQYF
cdr3_nt: TGTGCCAGCAAGGAACAAGAGACCCAGTACTTC

j_call: TRBJ2-1
d_call: TRBD2
clone_size: many
cdr3_length: 19
v_call: TRBV20-1
cdr3_aa: CSASPSGGRDVFSYNEQFF
cdr3_nt: TGCAGTGCTAGCCCCTCGGGAGGGAGGGACGTTTTCTCCTACAATGAGCAGTTCTTC

j_call: TRBJ2-7
d_call: -
clone_size: -
cdr3_length: 14
v_call: TRBV20-1
cdr3_aa: CSASSLATDDEQYF
cdr3_nt: TGCAGCGCCAGCAGCTTGGCCACGGACGACGAGCAGTACTTC

j_call: TRBJ2-1
d_call: -
clone_size: many
cdr3_length: 14
v_call: TRBV6-2/TRBV6-3
cdr3_aa: CASSGESTGNEQFF
cdr3_nt: TGTGCCAGCAGTGGCGAGTCCACGGGGAATGAGCAGTTCTTC

j_call: TRBJ1-2
d_call: -
clone_size: -
cdr3_length: 13
v_call: TRBV7-3
cdr3_aa: CASSSGHGGGYTF
cdr3_nt: TGTGCCAGCAGTTCCGGACATGGTGGTGGCTACACCTTC

j_call: TRBJ1-2
d_call: -
clone_size: -
cdr3_length: 12
v_call: TRBV29-1
cdr3_aa: CSVEEGGFGYTF
cdr3_nt: TGCAGCGTTGAAGAAGGTGGCTTCGGCTACACCTTC

j_call: TRBJ2-7
d_call: -
clone_size: -
cdr3_length: 13
v_call: TRBV6-1
cdr3_aa: CASSQGHTYEQYF
cdr3_nt: TGTGCCAGCAGTCAGGGACACACCTACGAGCAGTACTTC

j_call: TRBJ2-7
d_call: TRBD2
clone_size: -
cdr3_length: 18
v_call: TRBV11-1
cdr3_aa: CASSPFGVGGSSSYAQYF
cdr3_nt: TGTGCCAGCAGCCCGTTTGGGGTTGGCGGGAGTTCCTCCTACGCGCAGTACTTC

j_call: TRBJ2-1
d_call: -
clone_size: few
cdr3_length: 15
v_call: TRBV24-1
cdr3_aa: CATSDSTRVTNEQFF
cdr3_nt: TGTGCCACCAGTGATTCCACCAGGGTAACGAATGAGCAGTTCTTC

j_call: TRBJ1-6
d_call: -
clone_size: many
cdr3_length: 12
v_call: TRBV28
cdr3_aa: CASWSGNSPLHF
cdr3_nt: TGTGCCAGTTGGTCAGGGAATTCACCCCTCCACTTT

j_call: TRBJ2-2
d_call: -
clone_size: many
cdr3_length: 15
v_call: TRBV11-2
cdr3_aa: CASSLEWGNAGELFF
cdr3_nt: TGTGCCAGCAGCTTAGAATGGGGGAACGCCGGGGAGCTGTTTTTT